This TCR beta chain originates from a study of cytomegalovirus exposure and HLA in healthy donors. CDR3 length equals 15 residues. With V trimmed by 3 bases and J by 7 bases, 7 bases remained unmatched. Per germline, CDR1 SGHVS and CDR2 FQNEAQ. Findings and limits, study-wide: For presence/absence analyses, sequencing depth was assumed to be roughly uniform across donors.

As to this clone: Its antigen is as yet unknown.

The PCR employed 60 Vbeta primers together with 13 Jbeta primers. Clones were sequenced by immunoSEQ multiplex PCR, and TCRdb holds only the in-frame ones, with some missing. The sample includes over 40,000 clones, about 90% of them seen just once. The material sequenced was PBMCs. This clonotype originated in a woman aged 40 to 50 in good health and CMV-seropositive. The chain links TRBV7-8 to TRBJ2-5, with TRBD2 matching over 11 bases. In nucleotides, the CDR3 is TGTGCCAGCAGCTTGACTAGCGGGGCCGCGGGGACCCAGTACTTC. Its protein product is CASSLTSGAAGTQYF.